Listed below are T cell receptor beta chains from one sample, sequenced in a study of shared clonotypes between healthy human individuals. Sequencing used immunoSEQ multiplex PCR; TCRdb keeps in-frame clones, though not all of them. The sample has about 2.2 million clones, over 85% seen once. Specimen: naive CD8+ T cells from PBMCs. These receptors came from a young man in good health. Some clones in this sample may be carry-over from other donors' samples. The CDR3 runs from the conserved cysteine through the conserved F or W. A D gene is named only where the DNA matches it firmly. Size tells how often a clone was seen (once, few, many) or the class of an expanded clone, and some rows leave it out.

CDR3 DNA	CDR3 protein	J gene	clone size	D gene	V gene
TGTGCCTCCAGCCTAGATCCTCGGTGGCAGTTCTTC	CASSLDPRWQFF	TRBJ2-1	.	.	TRBV30
TGCGCCAGCAGCCAAGATCTTGGAGGGATCGAGCAGTACTTC	CASSQDLGGIEQYF	TRBJ2-7	.	.	TRBV4-1
TGCGCCAGCAGCCAAGTTTACAATGAGCAGTTCTTC	CASSQVYNEQFF	TRBJ2-1	.	.	TRBV4-1
TGTGCCAGCAGCTTAGGTACGAACGCTGAAGCTTTCTTT	CASSLGTNAEAFF	TRBJ1-1	.	.	TRBV11-2
TGTGCCAGCAGCTGGAGGACTGTTCCCTACGAGCAGTACTTC	CASSWRTVPYEQYF	TRBJ2-7	.	.	TRBV5-6
TGTGCCAGCAGCTTCACCGTAGCGGGGGGCACAGATACGCAGTATTTT	CASSFTVAGGTDTQYF	TRBJ2-3	.	TRBD2	TRBV11-2
TGTGCCAGCAGTCCCGTAGCTGTATCCTACAATGAGCAGTTCTTC	CASSPVAVSYNEQFF	TRBJ2-1	.	.	TRBV28
TGCGCCAGCAGCCAAGGGCGGGGAAGCTCTGGGGCCAACGTCCTGACTTTC	CASSQGRGSSGANVLTF	TRBJ2-6	.	.	TRBV4-3
TGTGCCAGCAGCTTAGGTGGAGCGAGGTACCAAGAGACCCAGTACTTC	CASSLGGARYQETQYF	TRBJ2-5	.	.	TRBV11-2
TGTGCCAGCAGTTACTCGATTCAGGGGGCCTACGAGCAGTACTTC	CASSYSIQGAYEQYF	TRBJ2-7	.	TRBD1	TRBV6-5
TGTGCCACTCGACAGGGGCGAAACACCGGGGAGCTGTTTTTT	CATRQGRNTGELFF	TRBJ2-2	.	TRBD1	TRBV19
TGTGCCACCAGCAGAGGGCTATCGGGGTACCAAGAGACCCAGTACTTC	CATSRGLSGYQETQYF	TRBJ2-5	.	.	TRBV15
TGTGCCAGCATCGGGACTAGCGGGAGCGGGGCCTACGAGCAGTACTTC	CASIGTSGSGAYEQYF	TRBJ2-7	.	TRBD2	TRBV27
TGTGCCAGCAGCGTGGGACAGTCGAACACTGAAGCTTTCTTT	CASSVGQSNTEAFF	TRBJ1-1	few	TRBD1	TRBV7-2
TGTGCCACCTCGGGGGGGGCGATTGAGAACACCGGGGAGCTGTTTTTT	CATSGGAIENTGELFF	TRBJ2-2	.	TRBD2	TRBV27
TGTGCCAGCAGTGAGGCAATACTAGCGGGCTACTCCTACGAGCAGTACTTC	CASSEAILAGYSYEQYF	TRBJ2-7	.	TRBD2	TRBV6-1
TGTGCCAGCAGCCTAGATACGCAGTATTTT	CASSLDTQYF	TRBJ2-3	once	.	TRBV7-9
TGTGCCAGCAGTCGGGGCACCCAAGAGACCCAGTACTTC	CASSRGTQETQYF	TRBJ2-5	.	.	TRBV28
TGTGCCAGCAGTTTAGGAGGACTTAGCAATCAGCCCCAGCATTTT	CASSLGGLSNQPQHF	TRBJ1-5	.	.	TRBV27
TGTGCCACCCAGGAAAGGTGGACAGATACGCAGTATTTT	CATQERWTDTQYF	TRBJ2-3	.	.	TRBV2
TGTGCCAGCAGTGAGATGCGACCGGACAATGAGCAGTTCTTC	CASSEMRPDNEQFF	TRBJ2-1	.	.	TRBV2
TGTGCCAGCAGTCCCCCGGGATGGGCTGAGCAGTTCTTC	CASSPPGWAEQFF	TRBJ2-1	.	.	TRBV7-2
TGTGCCAGCACCTCCGGACAGGGTATTATAGATACGCAGTATTTT	CASTSGQGIIDTQYF	TRBJ2-3	.	TRBD1	TRBV5-5
TGTGCCAGCAGCTCGGGGTCGAATGAGCAGTTCTTC	CASSSGSNEQFF	TRBJ2-1	.	.	TRBV7-6
TGCGCCAGCAGCTTGGGGACCGTTGCAATGAACACTGAAGCTTTCTTT	CASSLGTVAMNTEAFF	TRBJ1-1	.	.	TRBV5-1
TGTGCCAGCAGTTTGGTCGGGACGGGAGCCTACGAGCAGTACTTC	CASSLVGTGAYEQYF	TRBJ2-7	.	.	TRBV28
TGCGCCAGCAGCCAAGAAATTCTGCTTGCGGGAGAGGGGAAATACGAGCAGTACTTC	CASSQEILLAGEGKYEQYF	TRBJ2-7	.	TRBD2	TRBV4-1
TGCGCCAGCAGTGAGACCGGAGATGAGCAGTTCTTC	CASSETGDEQFF	TRBJ2-1	.	.	TRBV10-1
TGTGCCAGCAGTTTAGGTCGTCCGGACAGCTCCTACGAGCAGTACTTC	CASSLGRPDSSYEQYF	TRBJ2-7	once	.	TRBV28
TGTGCCAGCAGTTTTGGCCCCGAAGCGTCCCAAGAGACCCAGTACTTC	CASSFGPEASQETQYF	TRBJ2-5	.	.	TRBV28
TGTGCCTGGAGTGACCCCCCCTCCTGGAGGCAGCCCCAGCATTTT	CAWSDPPSWRQPQHF	TRBJ1-5	.	.	TRBV30
TGTGCCAGCAGCCCTAGGGCAGGGGTAGACGAGCAGTACTTC	CASSPRAGVDEQYF	TRBJ2-7	.	.	TRBV7-6
TGCGCCAGCAGCCAACTTACAGGGGCCCAAGAGACCCAGTACTTC	CASSQLTGAQETQYF	TRBJ2-5	.	TRBD1	TRBV4-1
TGTGCCAGCAGCCAAGGCCTTGAGAGGGATCCCACCTTC	CASSQGLERDPTF	TRBJ1-2	once	.	TRBV14
TGTGGTGCATGGTCTCTCGGTGAAGCTTTCTTT	CGAWSLGEAFF	TRBJ1-1	.	.	TRBV28
TGCGCCAGCAGCCAGGGACTAAGTAGGGCTTTCTTT	CASSQGLSRAFF	TRBJ1-1	few	.	TRBV4-1
TGCGCCAGCAGCCCGGAGGGGGGAGAGACCCAGTACTTC	CASSPEGGETQYF	TRBJ2-5	.	.	TRBV5-1
TGCAGCGTTAAAGGACCCAGCCACGAGCAGTACTTC	CSVKGPSHEQYF	TRBJ2-7	.	.	TRBV29-1
TGTGCCAGCAGCTTAGTTTCCTACACTGAAGCTTTCTTT	CASSLVSYTEAFF	TRBJ1-1	.	.	TRBV7-9
TGTGCCAGCAGCTCCCCCCTAGCGGGAGGACATGAGCAGTTCTTC	CASSSPLAGGHEQFF	TRBJ2-1	.	TRBD2	TRBV7-2
TGCGCCAGCACTCTGCTAGGGACTGGAAAAGAGACCCAGTACTTC	CASTLLGTGKETQYF	TRBJ2-5	once	.	TRBV5-1
TGTGCCAGCAGCGATCAGGGGGGGACAGAATATGGCTACACCTTC	CASSDQGGTEYGYTF	TRBJ1-2	.	TRBD1	TRBV7-9
TGTGCCAGCAGCTTAGATTTAGGAGCGGGAGCCTACAATGAGCAGTTCTTC	CASSLDLGAGAYNEQFF	TRBJ2-1	.	TRBD2	TRBV11-2